This passage covers 26 T cell receptor beta chains from one sample sequenced in a study of post-analysis software for immune sequencing data. These TCRs' antigens remain unknown. Prepared libraries of TCR beta cDNA carried unique molecular identifiers. TCRdb re-called the PCR reads with MiXCR, one entry per CDR3 protein. The sample has 350,000 to 450,000 distinct CDR3 sequences, 39% seen once; the top ten hold 6.5% to 8%. Study conclusions and caveats: A handful of TRBV segments appeared more often in patients than in controls, and TRBV5-6, TRBV5-1 and TRBV20-1 were among these.

Sample: blood. These receptor sequences come from a girl aged 2-10 years with multiple sclerosis.

This clonotype has only one observation. The rearrangement uses TRBV10-3 and TRBJ2-1; TRBD1 matches 7 bases. The CDR3 sequence is 14 residues long. Per the germline V gene, CDR1 is ENHRY and CDR2 is SYGVKD. V dropped 6 bases and J dropped 2; count of bases not matched to a gene: 4. The CDR3 spells CAISRDSTYNEQFF. The CDR3 DNA reads as TGTGCCATCAGCCGGGACAGCACCTACAATGAGCAGTTCTTC.

The rearrangement joins TRBV5-1 to TRBJ2-7, with D hard to call. CDR3 length: 13 residues. Per the germline V gene, CDR1 is SGHRS and CDR2 is YFSETQ. V lost 3 bases and J lost 3, with 10 bases in between. The CDR3 DNA sequence: TGCGCCAGCAGCTCCCTTGGCCACTACGAGCAGTACTTC. Its protein is CASSSLGHYEQYF.

This clonotype was observed a few times. The genes are TRBV27 and TRBJ2-7, with 8 bases that match TRBD2. Per the germline V gene, CDR1 is MNHEY and CDR2 is SMNVEV (reference sequence). This CDR3 has 14 residues. V was clipped by 5 bases and J by 2 bases; unmatched bases: 5. CDR3 in amino acids: CASSPRAGAYEQYF. The CDR3 region has the DNA TGTGCCAGCAGTCCACGAGCGGGAGCCTACGAGCAGTACTTC.

The table lists this clonotype with a few counts. DNA of the CDR3: TGTGCCAGCAGTAGACAGGGGCCAGTCTATGGCTACACCTTC. Amino acids: CASSRQGPVYGYTF. V and J are TRBV6-6 and TRBJ1-2, with 8 bases identical to TRBD1. V lost 5 bases, J lost 4 bases, and 6 bases stayed unmatched. Germline V CDR1 and CDR2: MNHNY, SVGAGI (reference sequence). The CDR3 is 14 residues long.

The chain combines TRBV12-3 or TRBV12-4 with TRBJ1-5, with TRBD1 identical over 7 bases. The CDR3 has 14 amino acids. V trimming: 0 bases; J trimming: 6 bases; junction bases outside the gene matches: 2. CDR3 in amino acids: CASSLATGSQPQHF. CDR3 sequence (DNA): TGTGCCAGCAGTTTAGCGACAGGGAGTCAGCCCCAGCATTTT.

The V and J genes are TRBV20-1 and TRBJ1-1; D gene unclear. There are 11 residues in the CDR3. The V end was cut by 7 bases, the J end by 4 bases, with 10 bases between. The germline CDR1 and CDR2 sequences are DFQATT and SNEGSKA (reference sequence). The CDR3 sequence is CSVRGSTEAFF. The CDR3 region has the DNA TGCAGTGTCCGGGGTAGCACTGAAGCTTTCTTT.

The chain uses TRBV7-9 and TRBJ2-4; 7 positions match TRBD2. The J call is uncertain, as TRBJ2-7 better fits the DNA end. This CDR3 contains 15 residues. The V gene's germline CDR1 is SEHNR and CDR2 FQNEAQ (reference sequence). The CDR3 nucleotides read TGTGCCAGCAGCTTAGGACTAGCCGTCAACTGCGAGCAGTACTTC. Translating gives CASSLGLAVNCEQYF.

A few counts support this clonotype. The CDR3 DNA reads as TGTGCCAGCAGTTTAAGACCAAGAGACGATACGCAGTATTTT. Protein sequence: CASSLRPRDDTQYF. V usage is TRBV12-3 or TRBV12-4 and J usage is TRBJ2-3; the D is unclear. With 2 bases removed from V and 6 bases from J, the gap between germline ends came to 12 bases. The CDR3 is 14 residues long.

The V call is TRBV6-5, the J call TRBJ1-2, with D tentatively TRBD1 (6 bases). The CDR3 spans 15 residues. Germline V gene sequence: CDR1 MNHEY, CDR2 SVGAGI. Trimming shortened V by 7 bases and J by 2 bases, and 17 bases separated the two germline ends. The CDR3 sequence: CASTAFRGSNYGYTF. Written as DNA, the CDR3 is TGTGCCAGCACCGCCTTCAGGGGCTCCAACTATGGCTACACCTTC.

The chain couples TRBV6-1 to TRBJ2-7; D possibly corresponds to TRBD2 (5 bases). V dropped 3 bases and J dropped 4 bases, with 7 bases sitting between them. The CDR3 contains 12 residues. Germline V gives CDR1 MNHNS, CDR2 SASEGT. CDR3 DNA: TGTGCCAGCAGTGAGGGAGCATACGAGCAGTACTTC. This gives the protein CASSEGAYEQYF.

V and J are TRBV9 and TRBJ2-7; D is possibly TRBD2 (5 bases). Germline V gives CDR1 SGDLS, CDR2 YYNGEE. V was pared by 0 bases and J by 3 bases, with 10 bases between. The CDR3 covers 14 residues. The CDR3 region is CASSVGADYYEQYF. CDR3 bases: TGTGCCAGCAGCGTAGGGGCTGACTACTACGAGCAGTACTTC.

This chain connects TRBV6-5 to TRBJ1-2; a possible D gene is TRBD1 (5 bases). This CDR3 is 15 amino acids long. Trimming took off 0 bases at V and 4 bases at J, with 12 bases between the two ends. Germline CDR1 reads MNHEY; CDR2 reads SVGAGI. CDR3 sequence: CASSYSFQGGYGYTF. The CDR3 bases are TGTGCCAGCAGTTACTCGTTCCAGGGAGGCTATGGCTACACCTTC.

This clonotype has more than one count but fewer than ten. The chain couples TRBV5-1 to TRBJ2-1; D uncertain. Trimming removed 2 bases at V and 4 bases at J, with 13 bases between. Germline V gives CDR1 SGHRS, CDR2 YFSETQ. This CDR3 is 15 amino acids long. The CDR3 protein is CASSLAGPRYNEQFF. The CDR3, as DNA: TGCGCCAGCAGCTTAGCCGGCCCCCGTTACAATGAGCAGTTCTTC.

The chain is built from TRBV28 and TRBJ2-7, with D perhaps matching TRBD1 (6 bases). The last part of the DNA fits TRBJ2-5 better; the J call may be wrong. Germline CDR1 is MDHEN and CDR2 is SYDVKM. The CDR3 consists of 15 residues. CDR3 amino acids: CASSPSRGGRETQYF. DNA for the CDR3: TGTGCCAGCAGTCCTTCTCGAGGGGGTCGGGAGACCCAGTACTTC.

This clonotype was counted between two and nine times. The J gene is TRBJ2-7, the V gene TRBV10-1; the D call may be TRBD1 or TRBD2 (5 bases each). The CDR3 contains 15 residues. The V gene's germline CDR1 is WNHNN and CDR2 SYGVQD (reference sequence). Trimming left V 9 bases short and J 4 bases short, with 22 bases between. In DNA form, the CDR3 reads TGCGCCAGAACCCCCCTTCCGGGACGGGTTTACGAGCAGTACTTC. Amino acid sequence: CARTPLPGRVYEQYF.

This chain uses TRBV20-1 with TRBJ2-6; 11 nucleotides align to TRBD2. Unmatched junction bases numbered 8, after V lost 1 base and J lost 0 bases. CDR3 length equals 19 residues. Germline lookup yields CDR1 DFQATT and CDR2 SNEGSKA (reference sequence). The CDR3 nucleotides read TGCAGTGCTAGAGGACTAGCGGGATCAGCAGGCTCTGGGGCCAACGTCCTGACTTTC. Its protein is CSARGLAGSAGSGANVLTF.

V usage is TRBV6-1 and J usage is TRBJ2-3, with D perhaps TRBD1 (5 bases). Per germline, CDR1 MNHNS and CDR2 SASEGT. The CDR3 loop spans 11 amino acids. V shed 6 bases and J shed 9 bases, with 10 bases lying between them. The CDR3 protein is CASRTEPTQYF. The CDR3 DNA is TGTGCCAGCAGGACAGAGCCGACGCAGTATTTT.

This clonotype was seen only a few times. The genes are TRBV20-1 and TRBJ2-7, with 10 bases matching TRBD2. V was clipped by 6 bases and J by 0 bases; unmatched bases: 8. This CDR3 comprises 15 residues. CDR1 and CDR2 (germline): DFQATT, SNEGSKA (reference sequence). Here the CDR3 DNA reads TGCAGTGCCATCCGTTCTAGCGGGAGCTCCTACGAGCAGTACTTC. Translating gives CSAIRSSGSSYEQYF.

This clonotype occurred a few times. The genes are TRBV9 and TRBJ2-7, with a tentative D call TRBD1 (7 bases). From germline, CDR1 is SGDLS and CDR2 YYNGEE. V gave up 9 bases and J gave up 0 bases, with 37 bases separating them. CDR3 size: 21 residues. The CDR3 coding sequence is TGTGCCACCTACACATTGTCCCCCTCACAGGGGACTCTGGTAAGCTCCTACGAGCAGTACTTC. It codes for CATYTLSPSQGTLVSSYEQYF.

This clonotype was observed a single time. The rearrangement links TRBV20-1 to TRBJ2-7; 9 nucleotides align to TRBD2. The germline V gene encodes CDR1 DFQATT and CDR2 SNEGSKA (reference sequence). The trim removed 3 bases at V and 2 bases at J, leaving 8 bases unmatched. The CDR3 is 15 amino acids. CDR3 bases: TGCAGTGCTAGTCCCGGGGTAGCGGGAGCCTACGAGCAGTACTTC. Its protein product is CSASPGVAGAYEQYF.

A few counts support this clonotype. As DNA, the CDR3 is TGTGCCAGCAGCATCGAACTACCGGTCTACGAGCAGTACTTC. Protein product: CASSIELPVYEQYF. The V call is TRBV21-1, the J call TRBJ2-7; TRBD2, the table's D call, was not compared with the DNA. TRBV21-1 is tagged as a pseudogene. This CDR3 spans 14 amino acids.

The chain employs TRBV9 and TRBJ2-3; 14 bases are a match to TRBD2. Germline V gene sequence: CDR1 SGDLS, CDR2 YYNGEE. Losses at the gene ends were 4 bases for V and 1 base for J; bases not matched to a gene: 8. The CDR3 has 18 amino acids. In DNA, the CDR3 is TGTGCCAGCAGCCTTATCGCGACTAGCGGGAGGGGCACAGATACGCAGTATTTT. Translating gives CASSLIATSGRGTDTQYF.

The V gene is TRBV28, the J gene TRBJ2-5; D may correspond to TRBD1 or TRBD2 (5 bases each). Germline assignment: CDR1 MDHEN and CDR2 SYDVKM. V was cut by 7 bases and J by 3 bases, with 12 bases left in between. This CDR3 has 13 residues. This CDR3 reads CASKNGGEETQYF. CDR3 nucleotide sequence: TGTGCCAGCAAGAATGGGGGAGAAGAGACCCAGTACTTC.

This clonotype has just a few counts. The rearrangement joins TRBV24-1 to TRBJ1-5; D perhaps matches TRBD1 (5 bases). V lost 4 bases and J 5 bases, leaving 17 bases between the germline ends. CDR1 is KGHDR and CDR2 is SFDVKD in the germline V gene. This CDR3 contains 16 residues. CDR3 sequence (DNA): TGTGCCACCAGTGAAGGAAAGGGACCCCCGGATCAGCCCCAGCATTTT. It yields the protein CATSEGKGPPDQPQHF.

The chain links TRBV5-1 to TRBJ2-4; D gene unclear. The assigned J gene may be wrong: the sequence end matches TRBJ2-7 better. Germline CDR1 and CDR2: SGHRS and YFSETQ. The CDR3 extends over 13 amino acids. CDR3 residues: CASSLVRFSEQYF. CDR3 in DNA: TGCGCCAGCAGCTTAGTTCGATTCTCCGAGCAGTACTTC.

Written as DNA, the CDR3 is TGCGCCAGCAGCTTGGGACTAGCGGGAGAATACGAGCAGTACTTC. Encoded protein: CASSLGLAGEYEQYF. This chain connects TRBV5-1 to TRBJ2-7; 12 bases agree with TRBD2. Germline V lookup: CDR1 SGHRS, CDR2 YFSETQ. This CDR3 has 15 amino acids. Trimming took 0 bases from V and 4 from J; bases not matched to a gene: 2.